This T cell receptor (beta chain) was recovered during a study of a mutant IDH1 vaccine in newly diagnosed glioma. On the study more broadly: The initiation of vaccination occurred 4-6 weeks after radiotherapy alone, or with temozolomide cycles. Most had both radiotherapy and temozolomide beforehand; others had only one.

Stated time point: week 5, during vaccination. Doses of 300 ug of mutant IDH1 20-mer peptide were given with topical imiquimod. Each of the donors came in with new WHO grade 3 or 4 astrocytomas that were IDH1-mutant and ATRX-lost. About this clone: Its specificity is unknown.

Profiled with immunoSEQ multiplex PCR; TCRdb holds only in-frame clones, not every one. The sample includes about 38,000 clones, approximately 78% of them seen just once. Germline V gene sequence: CDR1 SEHNR, CDR2 FQNEAQ (reference sequence). The CDR3 spans 13 residues. The ends lost 11 bases at V and 8 bases at J; junction bases unmatched: 14. This receptor was taken from a man in his forties with glioma. Sequences were derived from PBMCs, sampled from a glioma patient whose treatment included an IDH1 peptide vaccine. This chain joins TRBV7-9 and TRBJ1-2, with 7 bases lining up with TRBD1. The CDR3 DNA reads as TGTGCCGGGGCGACAGGGTCGTCTGGGGGCTACACCTTC. Protein product: CAGATGSSGGYTF.